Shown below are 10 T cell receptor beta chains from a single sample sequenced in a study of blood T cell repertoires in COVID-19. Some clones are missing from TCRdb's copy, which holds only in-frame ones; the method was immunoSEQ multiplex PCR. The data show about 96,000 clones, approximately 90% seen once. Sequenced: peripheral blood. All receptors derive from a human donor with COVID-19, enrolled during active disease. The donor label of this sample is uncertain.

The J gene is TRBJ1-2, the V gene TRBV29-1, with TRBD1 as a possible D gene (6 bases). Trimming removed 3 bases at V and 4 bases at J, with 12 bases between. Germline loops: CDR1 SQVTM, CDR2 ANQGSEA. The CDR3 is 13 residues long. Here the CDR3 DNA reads TGCAGCGTTGAGGGGGCCCCTGGCTATGGCTACACCTTC. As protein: CSVEGAPGYGYTF.

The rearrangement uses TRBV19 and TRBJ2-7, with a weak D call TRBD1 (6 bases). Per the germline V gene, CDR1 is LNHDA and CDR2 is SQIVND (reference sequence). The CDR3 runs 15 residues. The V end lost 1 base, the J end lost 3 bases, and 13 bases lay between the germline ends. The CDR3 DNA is TGTGCCAGTAGTATAGGGACAGCCAAATTCTACGAGCAGTACTTC. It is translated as CASSIGTAKFYEQYF.

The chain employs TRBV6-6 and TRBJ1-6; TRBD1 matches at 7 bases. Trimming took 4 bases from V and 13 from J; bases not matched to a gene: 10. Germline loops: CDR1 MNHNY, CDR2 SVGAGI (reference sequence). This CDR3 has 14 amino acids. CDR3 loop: CASSFTDRAAPLHF. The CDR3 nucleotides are TGTGCCAGCAGTTTTACCGACAGGGCAGCGCCCCTCCACTTT.

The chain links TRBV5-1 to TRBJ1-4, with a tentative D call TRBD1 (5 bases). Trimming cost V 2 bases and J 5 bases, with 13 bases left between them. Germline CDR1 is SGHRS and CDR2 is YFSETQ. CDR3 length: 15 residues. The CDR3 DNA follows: TGCGCCAGCAGCTTTGGGACGGCGGGGAATGAAAAACTGTTTTTT. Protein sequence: CASSFGTAGNEKLFF.

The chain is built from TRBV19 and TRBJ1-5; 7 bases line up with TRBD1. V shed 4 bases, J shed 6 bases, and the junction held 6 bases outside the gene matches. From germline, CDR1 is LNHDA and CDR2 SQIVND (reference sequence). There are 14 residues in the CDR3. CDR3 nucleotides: TGTGCCAGTAGTACCACAGGGGCGCGTCAGCCCCAGCATTTT. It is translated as CASSTTGARQPQHF.

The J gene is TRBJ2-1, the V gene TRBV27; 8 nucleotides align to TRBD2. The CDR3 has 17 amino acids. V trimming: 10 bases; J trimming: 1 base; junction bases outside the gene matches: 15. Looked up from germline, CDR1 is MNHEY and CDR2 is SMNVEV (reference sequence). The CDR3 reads CATSRGGVRLSYNEQFF. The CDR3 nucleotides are TGTGCCACCTCTCGGGGGGGGGTCCGTCTTTCCTACAATGAGCAGTTCTTC.

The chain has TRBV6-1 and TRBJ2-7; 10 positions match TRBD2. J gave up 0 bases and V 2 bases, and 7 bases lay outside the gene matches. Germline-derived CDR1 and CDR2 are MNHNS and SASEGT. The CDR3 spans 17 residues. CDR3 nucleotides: TGTGCCAGCAGTGAATGGGTAGCGGGGGGCCTCTCCTACGAGCAGTACTTC. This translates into CASSEWVAGGLSYEQYF.

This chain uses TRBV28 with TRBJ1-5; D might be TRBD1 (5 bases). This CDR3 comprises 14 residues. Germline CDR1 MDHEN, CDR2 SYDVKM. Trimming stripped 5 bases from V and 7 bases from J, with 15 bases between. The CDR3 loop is CASSLIQGGQPQHF. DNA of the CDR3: TGTGCCAGCAGTCTGATCCAGGGAGGGCAGCCCCAGCATTTT.

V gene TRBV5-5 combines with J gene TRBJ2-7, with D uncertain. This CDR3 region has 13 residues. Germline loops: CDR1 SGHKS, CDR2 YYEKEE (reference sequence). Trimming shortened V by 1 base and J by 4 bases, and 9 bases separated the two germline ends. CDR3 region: CASSLIATYEQYF. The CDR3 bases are TGTGCCAGCAGCTTGATAGCAACATACGAGCAGTACTTC.

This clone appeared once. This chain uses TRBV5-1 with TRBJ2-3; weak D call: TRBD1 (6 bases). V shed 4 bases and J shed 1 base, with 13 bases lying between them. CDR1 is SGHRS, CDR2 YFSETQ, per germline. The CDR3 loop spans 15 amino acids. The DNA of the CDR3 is TGCGCCAGCAGCGAGGGGGAGCCGCGCACAGATACGCAGTATTTT. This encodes CASSEGEPRTDTQYF.